One sample yielded the 31 T cell receptor beta chains listed below, sequenced in a study of blood T cells in healthy people across ages. Through a sample-barcoded 5' primer and a J-beta primer mix, a second PCR was run for roughly 6 to 12 cycles. Using its own MiXCR run on the 5' RACE reads, TCRdb lists one record per CDR3 protein. This sample has hundreds of thousands of distinct CDR3 sequences, with roughly 48% found just once. The sequenced sample was blood. These receptors all come from a man older than 75 in good health.

The chain has TRBV9 and TRBJ2-7, with 9 bases fitting TRBD2. The CDR3 has 16 amino acids. Germline V gene sequence: CDR1 SGDLS, CDR2 YYNGEE. Trimming took 0 bases from V and 6 from J; bases not matched to a gene: 10. The CDR3, as DNA: TGTGCCAGCAGCGTAGACCTAGCGGGGCCCTGGGGCGAGCAGTACTTC. It yields the protein CASSVDLAGPWGEQYF.

This clonotype was picked up a small number of times. This chain joins TRBV4-3 and TRBJ2-1, with 8 bases identical to TRBD2. The CDR3 is made up of 15 amino acids. Germline V gene lookup returns CDR1 LGHNA and CDR2 YSLEER. J gave up 7 bases and V 2 bases, and 7 bases lay outside the gene matches. The CDR3 coding sequence is TGCGCCAGCAGCCAAACCACTAGCGGTACGAATGAGCAGTTCTTC. It codes for CASSQTTSGTNEQFF.

The CDR3: CAISQLAGGTDTQYF. CDR3 coding DNA: TGTGCCATCAGTCAACTAGCGGGGGGCACAGATACGCAGTATTTT. The chain carries TRBV10-3 and TRBJ2-3, with TRBD2 identical over 11 bases. Trimming cost V 5 bases and J 1 base; bases outside gene matches: 2. The CDR3 spans 15 residues. Germline CDR1 reads ENHRY; CDR2 reads SYGVKD.

This clonotype was found many times. DNA of the CDR3: TGTGCCAGCAGACCGACTAGCGGGAGTGCTTGGACCCAGTACTTC. Translated, it gives CASRPTSGSAWTQYF. V gene TRBV7-2 combines with J gene TRBJ2-5; 12 bases align to TRBD2. CDR1 is SGHTA, CDR2 FQGNSA, per germline. After removal of 6 bases from V and 7 bases from J, the junction contained 9 bases not matched to a gene. This CDR3 has 15 amino acids.

V and J are TRBV3-1 and TRBJ2-5; the D gene is possibly TRBD2 (5 bases). The CDR3 runs to 13 residues. Trimming removed 8 bases at V and 0 bases at J, with 10 bases between. Germline lookup yields CDR1 LGHDT and CDR2 YNNKEL (reference sequence). CDR3 in amino acids: CASRPGNQETQYF. In nucleotides, the CDR3 is TGTGCCAGCCGACCGGGGAACCAAGAGACCCAGTACTTC.

V usage is TRBV21-1 and J usage is TRBJ2-5; the table's D call, TRBD2, has no DNA check behind it. TRBV21-1 is an annotated pseudogene. This CDR3 contains 15 residues. This chain's CDR3 is CASRKTSGVGETQYF. For the CDR3, the DNA is TGTGCCAGCCGGAAGACTAGCGGGGTGGGGGAGACCCAGTACTTC.

V gene TRBV4-3 combines with J gene TRBJ2-7; perhaps TRBD2 as D (6 bases). V was cut by 3 bases and J by 2 bases, with 11 bases left in between. The length of the CDR3 is 14 residues. Germline V gene lookup returns CDR1 LGHNA and CDR2 YSLEER. The CDR3: CASSQRDFAYEQYF. CDR3 nucleotides: TGCGCCAGCAGCCAGAGGGACTTTGCCTACGAGCAGTACTTC.

In the case of this clonotype: This sequence may be a read error, since a much larger clone differs from it by one base. This chain uses TRBV6-6 with TRBJ2-2, with D unclear. The CDR3 totals 12 residues. The germline V gene encodes CDR1 MNHNY and CDR2 SVGAGI (reference sequence). The CDR3 is CVSSPPTGELFF. The CDR3 DNA reads TGTGTCAGCAGTCCGCCCACCGGGGAGCTGTTTTTT.

The table lists this clonotype with a few counts. The J gene is TRBJ1-6, the V gene TRBV12-3 or TRBV12-4; TRBD1 agrees at 7 bases. The CDR3 contains 13 residues. After removal of 8 bases from V and 7 bases from J, the junction contained 5 bases not matched to a gene. The CDR3 coding sequence is TGTGCCAGCTCCTCAGGGGGAAATTCACCCCTCCACTTT. Its protein product is CASSSGGNSPLHF.

The rearrangement links TRBV6-5 to TRBJ2-5; D gene unclear. V was clipped by 2 bases and J by 3 bases, with 7 bases between them. The CDR3 spans 13 residues. The germline gives CDR1 MNHEY, CDR2 SVGAGI. This CDR3 reads CASSYQQKETQYF. Written as DNA, the CDR3 is TGTGCCAGCAGTTACCAACAGAAAGAGACCCAGTACTTC.

A few counts support this clonotype. The gene calls are TRBV29-1 and TRBJ2-7; 7 bases match TRBD1. Germline values: CDR1 SQVTM, CDR2 ANQGSEA. Trimming at V came to 6 bases and at J to 2 bases, leaving 4 bases not matched to a gene. This CDR3 contains 12 residues. CDR3 protein: CSVGQATYEQYF. The CDR3 DNA reads TGCAGCGTAGGACAGGCCACCTACGAGCAGTACTTC.

This chain uses TRBV6-5 with TRBJ1-5; no reliable D call. The CDR3 is 13 amino acids. Trimming cost V 9 bases and J 2 bases, with 11 bases left between them. Per germline, CDR1 MNHEY and CDR2 SVGAGI. CDR3 protein: CASSRAGNQPQHF. CDR3 DNA sequence: TGTGCCAGTTCCCGCGCCGGCAATCAGCCCCAGCATTTT.

This clonotype was seen ten or more times. The chain joins TRBV7-9 to TRBJ2-7; no definite D call. The germline CDR1 and CDR2 sequences are SEHNR and FQNEAQ (reference sequence). CDR3 length: 12 residues. Trimming stripped 3 bases from V and 2 bases from J, with 5 bases between. The CDR3 nucleotides are TGTGCCAGCAGCTTTTCGGCCTACGAGCAGTACTTC. This translates into CASSFSAYEQYF.

The chain links TRBV6-5 to TRBJ2-7, with D perhaps matching TRBD1 or TRBD2 (6 bases each). The CDR3 consists of 14 residues. Between the trimmed V and J ends, which lost 4 bases and 10 bases, there was a span of 20 bases. CDR1 and CDR2 (germline): MNHEY, SVGAGI. DNA of the CDR3: TGTGCCAGCAGTTCGCCGGGGGCCGGAGAGGCCCAGTACTTC. Its translation: CASSSPGAGEAQYF.

The chain couples TRBV28 to TRBJ1-6, with 9 nucleotides matching TRBD1. Losses at the gene ends were 2 bases for V and 10 bases for J; bases not matched to a gene: 6. Germline values: CDR1 MDHEN, CDR2 SYDVKM. The CDR3 has 15 amino acids. This CDR3 is CASSLLTGGTSPLHF. The CDR3 region has the DNA TGTGCCAGCAGTTTACTCACAGGGGGCACGTCACCCCTCCACTTT. The complete variable domain, with remaining parts taken from reference TRBV28 and TRBJ1-6, reads DVKVTQSSRYLVKRTGEKVFLECVQDMDHENMFWYRQDPGLGLRLIYFSYDVKMKEKGDIPEGYSVSREKKERFSLILESASTNQTSMYLCASSLLTGGTSPLHFGNGTRLTVT.

The CDR3 nucleotides are TGTGCCAGCAGGACAAACCGGGGGGGCCCCCAAGAGACCCAGTACTTC. As protein: CASRTNRGGPQETQYF. The V call is TRBV7-2, the J call TRBJ2-5, with 8 positions matching TRBD2. This CDR3 has 16 residues. Looked up from germline, CDR1 is SGHTA and CDR2 is FQGNSA. V lost 6 bases and J lost 1; bases outside the gene matches: 10. Combining the CDR3 with reference TRBV7-2 and TRBJ2-5 gives the whole variable domain GAGVSQSPSNKVTEKGKDVELRCDPISGHTALYWYRQSLGQGLEFLIYFQGNSAPDKSGLPSDRFSAERTGGSVSTLTIQRTQQEDSAVYLCASRTNRGGPQETQYFGPGTRLLVL.

The chain couples TRBV6-2 or TRBV6-3 to TRBJ2-5; TRBD1 matches 7 bases. CDR3 length: 15 amino acids. The V gene's germline CDR1 is MNHEY and CDR2 SVGEGT. Trimming at V came to 5 bases and at J to 5 bases, leaving 11 bases not matched to a gene. The CDR3 loop reads CASSSAGTVRETQYF. The CDR3 DNA reads TGTGCCAGCAGTAGCGCCGGGACAGTTCGGGAGACCCAGTACTTC.

This rearrangement joins TRBV4-3 to TRBJ1-2, with D tentatively TRBD1 (6 bases). CDR3 length equals 16 residues. V was cut by 2 bases and J by 8 bases, with 21 bases left in between. Germline CDR1 LGHNA, CDR2 YSLEER. The DNA for the CDR3 is TGCGCCAGCAGCCAAACCGGGACACCTACGGTGGACGGCTACACCTTC. Protein product: CASSQTGTPTVDGYTF.

A remark on this clonotype: A much more abundant neighbour one base away suggests this may be a read error. The chain employs TRBV6-6 and TRBJ2-7; D is ambiguous. Germline assignment: CDR1 MNHNY and CDR2 SVGAGI (reference sequence). V was cut by 0 bases and J by 7 bases, with 13 bases left in between. The CDR3 spans 14 residues. The CDR3, as DNA: TGTGCCAGCAGTTACTCGGCAAACTACAATGAGCAGTACTTC. This translates into CASSYSANYNEQYF.

The V and J genes are TRBV15 and TRBJ1-5; D uncertain. V lost 0 bases and J lost 4, with 13 bases in between. Per germline, CDR1 LNHNV and CDR2 YYDKDF (reference sequence). CDR3 length: 16 amino acids. The CDR3 spells CATSRDNSISNQPQHF. As DNA, the CDR3 is TGTGCCACCAGCAGAGATAATTCTATTTCTAATCAGCCCCAGCATTTT.

The V and J genes are TRBV4-3 and TRBJ2-3; 12 bases match TRBD2. The CDR3 totals 17 residues. V was clipped by 1 base and J by 5 bases; unmatched bases: 7. CDR1 and CDR2 (germline): LGHNA, YSLEER. CDR3 region: CASSQVASGGAIDTQYF. As DNA, the CDR3 is TGCGCCAGCAGCCAAGTGGCTAGCGGGGGGGCTATAGATACGCAGTATTTT.

The table lists this clonotype with many counts. The chain uses TRBV6-5 and TRBJ1-4; D is unclear. Germline CDR1 MNHEY, CDR2 SVGAGI. Deletions cut 2 bases from V and 0 bases from J, with 28 bases between. The CDR3 spans 22 residues. This chain's CDR3 is CASSYIVPDLLPQEATNEKLFF. The DNA for the CDR3 is TGTGCCAGCAGTTACATCGTCCCGGACCTTCTCCCCCAGGAGGCAACTAATGAAAAACTGTTTTTT.

This clonotype was detected a few times. The rearrangement uses TRBV5-6 and TRBJ2-3; D remains unclear. The CDR3 has 14 residues. Trimming shortened V by 3 bases and J by 0 bases, and 8 bases separated the two germline ends. The germline V gene has CDR1 SGHDT and CDR2 YYEEEE. CDR3 sequence reads: CASSSLASTDTQYF. The CDR3 DNA sequence: TGTGCCAGCAGCTCCCTCGCTAGCACAGATACGCAGTATTTT.

The chain employs TRBV20-1 and TRBJ1-2; unclear D gene. Germline V gives CDR1 DFQATT, CDR2 SNEGSKA (reference sequence). This CDR3 contains 13 residues. Trimming cost V 3 bases and J 0 bases, with 8 bases left between them. The CDR3 nucleotides read TGCAGTGCTAGGGGCACTTCTAACTATGGCTACACCTTC. Its protein is CSARGTSNYGYTF.

The table lists this clonotype with a count of one. The chain couples TRBV5-1 to TRBJ2-1, with 7 bases that match TRBD1. The germline CDR1 and CDR2 sequences are SGHRS and YFSETQ. V lost 4 bases, J lost 7 bases, and 8 bases stayed unmatched. This CDR3 region has 14 residues. The CDR3 protein is CASSRGTAGNEQFF. The CDR3 coding sequence is TGCGCCAGCAGCCGAGGGACAGCCGGGAATGAGCAGTTCTTC.

This clonotype came up a few times. The rearrangement links TRBV20-1 to TRBJ2-1; 12 nucleotides line up with TRBD2. Germline V gives CDR1 DFQATT, CDR2 SNEGSKA (reference sequence). V was clipped by 2 bases and J by 6 bases; unmatched bases: 5. This CDR3 contains 15 residues. CDR3 sequence: CSARRLAGGTNEQFF. CDR3 coding DNA: TGCAGTGCTAGACGTCTAGCGGGAGGGACCAATGAGCAGTTCTTC.

This clonotype showed up just a few times. This chain links TRBV20-1 with TRBJ2-1; 7 bases line up with TRBD1. J gave up 5 bases and V 3 bases, and 7 bases lay outside the gene matches. This CDR3 is built from 14 residues. CDR1 DFQATT and CDR2 SNEGSKA come from the germline V gene (reference sequence). CDR3 protein: CSASEGTADNEQFF. The CDR3, as DNA: TGCAGTGCTAGCGAGGGGACAGCAGACAATGAGCAGTTCTTC.

The chain combines TRBV7-2 with TRBJ2-4, with D unclear. Germline CDR1 and CDR2: SGHTA and FQGNSA. This CDR3 region has 13 residues. The V gene lost 4 bases and the J gene lost 13 bases, with 17 bases spanning the gap. In nucleotides, the CDR3 is TGTGCCAGCAGCTCGGGCAATATCCAAAAGCAGTACTTC. Translation gives CASSSGNIQKQYF.

The table lists this clonotype with a few counts. The rearrangement uses TRBV28 and TRBJ2-7; D is possibly TRBD1 (6 bases). CDR1 is MDHEN and CDR2 is SYDVKM in the germline V gene. V was pared by 5 bases and J by 3 bases, with 11 bases between. The CDR3 consists of 13 residues. CDR3 sequence: CASSVTGIYEQYF. The CDR3 nucleotides read TGTGCCAGCAGTGTGACAGGAATCTACGAGCAGTACTTC.

This chain links TRBV7-2 with TRBJ2-1; no firm D call. Trimming stripped 1 base from V and 0 bases from J, with 10 bases between. The CDR3 is 16 residues long. Germline CDR1 SGHTA, CDR2 FQGNSA. The CDR3 sequence is CASSLGSLPSYNEQFF. The CDR3 bases are TGTGCCAGCAGCTTAGGTTCCCTCCCCTCCTACAATGAGCAGTTCTTC.

This clonotype was counted only a few times. The chain has TRBV7-2 and TRBJ2-1; D is possibly TRBD1 (5 bases). Per the germline V gene, CDR1 is SGHTA and CDR2 is FQGNSA. The CDR3 sequence is 12 residues long. V was trimmed by 5 bases and J by 9 bases, leaving 11 bases between them. CDR3 protein: CASSRPRAEQFF. DNA for the CDR3: TGTGCCAGCAGCCGACCCAGGGCTGAGCAGTTCTTC.